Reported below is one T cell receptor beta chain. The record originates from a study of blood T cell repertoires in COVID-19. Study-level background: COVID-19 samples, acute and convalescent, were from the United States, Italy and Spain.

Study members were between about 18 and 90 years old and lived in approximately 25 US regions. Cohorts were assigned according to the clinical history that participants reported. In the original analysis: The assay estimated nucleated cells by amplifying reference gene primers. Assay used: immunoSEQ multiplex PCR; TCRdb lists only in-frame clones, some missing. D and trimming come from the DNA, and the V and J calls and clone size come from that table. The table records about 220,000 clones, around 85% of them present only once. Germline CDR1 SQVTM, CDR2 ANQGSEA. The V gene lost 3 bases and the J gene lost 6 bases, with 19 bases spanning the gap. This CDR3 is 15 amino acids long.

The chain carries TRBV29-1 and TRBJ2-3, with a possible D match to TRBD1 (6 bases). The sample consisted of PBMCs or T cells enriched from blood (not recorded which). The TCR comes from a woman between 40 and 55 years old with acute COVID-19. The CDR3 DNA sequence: TGCAGCGTTGACAGGGGCCGGGGATCGGGCGATACGCAGTATTTT. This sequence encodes CSVDRGRGSGDTQYF.